One sample yielded the 32 T cell receptor beta chains listed below, sequenced in a study of response to subunit inactivated influenza vaccine. TCRdb ran MiXCR on the RT-PCR reads and lists one entry per CDR3 protein. Altogether hundreds of thousands of distinct CDR3 sequences are present, 12% to 15% being singletons, with the ten largest covering approximately 7.6%. The input for sequencing was PBMCs from blood, taken 14 days before vaccination. The source is a man in his forties or fifties who received an inactivated influenza vaccine.

The table lists this clonotype with a few counts. The chain combines TRBV12-3 or TRBV12-4 with TRBJ2-3; 11 nucleotides align to TRBD2. J lost 2 bases, V lost 1 base, and 5 bases had no gene match. The length of the CDR3 is 17 residues. Written as DNA, the CDR3 is TGTGCCAGCAGTTTAGTCCTAGCGGGGGGCAACACAGATACGCAGTATTTT. Encoded protein: CASSLVLAGGNTDTQYF.

This clonotype was observed a few times. The chain employs TRBV12-3 or TRBV12-4 and TRBJ2-1; perhaps TRBD2 as D (5 bases). The CDR3 is 13 amino acids. The V end lost 7 bases, the J end lost 3 bases, and 10 bases lay between the germline ends. CDR3 sequence (DNA): TGTGCCAGCACCGGGGATTACTACAATGAGCAGTTCTTC. Translated, it gives CASTGDYYNEQFF.

This clonotype was seen a handful of times. The chain has TRBV6-5 and TRBJ1-2; possible D gene TRBD1, 5 bases. Trimming stripped 2 bases from V and 4 bases from J, with 11 bases between. The V gene's germline CDR1 is MNHEY and CDR2 SVGAGI. This CDR3 is 14 amino acids long. The CDR3 loop reads CASSYGTSTYGYTF. The CDR3 DNA is TGTGCCAGCAGTTACGGGACTTCCACCTATGGCTACACCTTC.

This clonotype was counted only a few times. The rearrangement links TRBV7-8 to TRBJ2-1; 7 bases match TRBD2. The CDR3 has 16 residues. Trimming took 3 bases from V and 9 from J; bases not matched to a gene: 14. CDR1 and CDR2 (germline): SGHVS, FQNEAQ. The CDR3 nucleotides read TGTGCCAGCAGCTTGGGTTTACCTTGGGGGGGATCTGAGCAGTTCTTC. It codes for CASSLGLPWGGSEQFF. Complete variable domain (other parts from reference TRBV7-8 and TRBJ2-1): GAGVSQSPRYKVAKRGQDVALRCDPISGHVSLFWYQQALGQGPEFLTYFQNEAQLDKSGLPSDRFFAERPEGSVSTLKIQRTQQEDSAVYLCASSLGLPWGGSEQFFGPGTRLTVL.

For the CDR3, the DNA is TGTGCCAGCAGCTCAAAAGACAGGGACTCACCCCTCCACTTT. Translating it yields CASSSKDRDSPLHF. This chain joins TRBV7-2 and TRBJ1-6; 7 bases map to TRBD1. The CDR3 totals 14 residues. J gave up 10 bases and V 4 bases, and 7 bases lay outside the gene matches. CDR1 and CDR2 from the germline V gene are SGHTA and FQGNSA.

The chain couples TRBV6-2 or TRBV6-3 to TRBJ1-1; D uncertain. Trimming stripped 2 bases from V and 0 bases from J, with 13 bases between. CDR3 length: 16 amino acids. Germline V CDR1 and CDR2: MNHEY, SVGEGT. This chain's CDR3 is CASSYRTAGMNTEAFF. CDR3 nucleotides: TGTGCCAGCAGTTACCGAACAGCGGGGATGAACACTGAAGCTTTCTTT.

This clonotype was seen a few times. The rearrangement joins TRBV12-3 or TRBV12-4 to TRBJ2-1; the match to TRBD2 covers 8 bases. This CDR3 contains 13 residues. V trimming: 6 bases; J trimming: 7 bases; junction bases outside the gene matches: 5. The CDR3, as DNA: TGTGCCAGCAGCCGACCGGGAGGGAATGAGCAGTTCTTC. Amino acids: CASSRPGGNEQFF.

The chain employs TRBV10-3 and TRBJ2-7; 7 bases fit TRBD2. J gave up 4 bases and V 3 bases, and 6 bases lay outside the gene matches. CDR1 is ENHRY, CDR2 SYGVKD, per germline. This CDR3 is 14 amino acids long. CDR3 nucleotide sequence: TGTGCCATCAGTGATATTGGCGGGAGTTACGAGCAGTACTTC. Its translation: CAISDIGGSYEQYF.

The table lists this clonotype with a count of one. This chain connects TRBV7-9 to TRBJ2-5; the match to TRBD1 covers 9 bases. V lost 6 bases, J lost 4 bases, and 6 bases stayed unmatched. The CDR3 runs 14 residues. CDR1 is SEHNR, CDR2 FQNEAQ, per germline (reference sequence). The CDR3 is CASRPPTGGETQYF. DNA of the CDR3: TGTGCCAGCAGACCCCCGACAGGGGGAGAGACCCAGTACTTC. The complete variable domain, with remaining parts taken from reference TRBV7-9 and TRBJ2-5, reads DTGVSQNPRHKITKRGQNVTFRCDPISEHNRLYWYRQTLGQGPEFLTYFQNEAQLEKSRLLSDRFSAERPKGSFSTLEIQRTEQGDSAMYLCASRPPTGGETQYFGPGTRLLVL.

For this clonotype: A much larger clone differs by one base, so this may be a read error. The chain joins TRBV5-1 to TRBJ2-1; D not resolved. The CDR3 consists of 15 residues. Trimming stripped 3 bases from V and 7 bases from J, with 17 bases between. In germline, CDR1 is SGHRS, CDR2 YFSETQ. In nucleotides, the CDR3 is TGCGCCAGCAGCTCCCAGCGTCGAGTATGGAATGAGCAGTTCTTC. Translated, it gives CASSSQRRVWNEQFF.

The rearrangement links TRBV4-2 to TRBJ2-1, with 8 bases aligning to TRBD2. Trimming at V came to 4 bases and at J to 7 bases, leaving 9 bases not matched to a gene. The CDR3 is made up of 15 amino acids. Germline values: CDR1 LGHNA, CDR2 YNFKEQ. The CDR3 DNA reads TGTGCCAGCAGCCCCGGGGGGGAGGGTTTTAATGAGCAGTTCTTC. It specifies CASSPGGEGFNEQFF.

Only a few counts were recorded for this clonotype. This chain uses TRBV11-2 with TRBJ2-7; D tentatively reads TRBD1 or TRBD2 (5 bases each). Germline CDR1 reads SGHAT; CDR2 reads FQNNGV. Trimming took off 0 bases at V and 0 bases at J, with 15 bases between the two ends. The CDR3 runs to 17 residues. The CDR3 DNA reads TGTGCCAGCAGCTTAGAAATTACCGGGACCTACTCCTACGAGCAGTACTTC. Protein: CASSLEITGTYSYEQYF.

This chain joins TRBV15 and TRBJ2-1; TRBD2 matches at 7 bases. Germline CDR1 LNHNV, CDR2 YYDKDF (reference sequence). Losses at the gene ends were 1 base for V and 4 bases for J; bases not matched to a gene: 1. There are 14 residues in the CDR3. The DNA of the CDR3 is TGTGCCACCAGCAGAGCCGGGAGGTACAATGAGCAGTTCTTC. It specifies CATSRAGRYNEQFF. Filled out from reference TRBV15 and TRBJ2-1, the complete variable domain reads DAMVIQNPRYQVTQFGKPVTLSCSQTLNHNVMYWYQQKSSQAPKLLFHYYDKDFNNEADTPDNFQSRRPNTSFCFLDIRSPGLGDTAMYLCATSRAGRYNEQFFGPGTRLTVL.

The chain joins TRBV20-1 to TRBJ2-5, with D possibly matching TRBD2 (6 bases). V lost 1 base and J 11 bases, leaving 23 bases between the germline ends. This CDR3 is built from 15 residues. The V gene's germline CDR1 is DFQATT and CDR2 SNEGSKA (reference sequence). The DNA of the CDR3 is TGCAGTGCTAGAGTGGGGAAGTCGGCAGGAGGGTCTCAGTACTTC. Residues: CSARVGKSAGGSQYF.

This clonotype was recorded at least ten times. The chain is built from TRBV29-1 and TRBJ2-3, with 9 bases identical to TRBD1. CDR3 size: 15 residues. The V segment lost 6 bases and the J segment 2 bases; nucleotides outside the gene matches: 9. CDR1 and CDR2 (germline): SQVTM, ANQGSEA. The CDR3 sequence is CSVEKTGGLTDTQYF. In nucleotides, the CDR3 is TGCAGCGTAGAAAAAACAGGGGGCCTCACAGATACGCAGTATTTT.

The J gene is TRBJ2-5, the V gene TRBV24-1, with 7 bases fitting TRBD1. This CDR3 has 16 residues. The ends lost 5 bases at V and 0 bases at J; junction bases unmatched: 8. Germline V gene data show CDR1 as KGHDR and CDR2 as SFDVKD. Written as DNA, the CDR3 is TGTGCCACCAGTGGACATAGGACAGGCAACCAAGAGACCCAGTACTTC. Its protein product is CATSGHRTGNQETQYF.

The sample holds many counts of this clonotype. V and J are TRBV30 and TRBJ2-7; 11 nucleotides line up with TRBD1. The CDR3 is made up of 15 amino acids. V lost 5 bases, J lost 1 base, and 7 bases stayed unmatched. CDR1 is GTSNPN and CDR2 is SVGIG in the germline V gene (reference sequence). The CDR3 DNA is TGTGCCTGGGATAGGACAGGGGGCATATCCTACGAGCAGTACTTC. Its protein is CAWDRTGGISYEQYF.

The chain carries TRBV7-3 and TRBJ2-2; 15 bases are shared with TRBD2. CDR3 length equals 20 residues. Trimming cost V 5 bases and J 5 bases; bases outside gene matches: 15. The V gene's germline CDR1 is SGHTA and CDR2 FQGTGA. This CDR3 is CASSHPGLAGGPLSTGELFF. The CDR3 DNA reads as TGTGCCAGCAGCCACCCTGGACTAGCGGGAGGGCCTCTATCTACCGGGGAGCTGTTTTTT.

The sample holds a few counts of this clonotype. The gene calls are TRBV28 and TRBJ2-3; 10 positions agree with TRBD2. J gave up 3 bases and V 2 bases, and 11 bases lay outside the gene matches. CDR3 length: 18 residues. Germline V gene lookup returns CDR1 MDHEN and CDR2 SYDVKM. CDR3 nucleotide sequence: TGTGCCAGCAGTTTAGGGGCTAGCGGGAGCATCCGGACAGATACGCAGTATTTT. Translated: CASSLGASGSIRTDTQYF.

The chain employs TRBV7-2 and TRBJ1-1; 7 positions agree with TRBD1. The CDR3 has 13 amino acids. V shed 6 bases, J shed 4 bases, and the junction held 5 bases outside the gene matches. Germline V gene data show CDR1 as SGHTA and CDR2 as FQGNSA. The CDR3 DNA follows: TGTGCCAGCAGACAGGGGAGAGCCACTGAAGCTTTCTTT. Translation gives CASRQGRATEAFF.

J is TRBJ2-3 and V is TRBV20-1; D might be TRBD1 (6 bases). The CDR3 spans 17 residues. Germline assignment: CDR1 DFQATT and CDR2 SNEGSKA (reference sequence). The V end lost 6 bases, the J end lost 2 bases, and 24 bases lay between the germline ends. As DNA, the CDR3 is TGCAGTGCGCGACCGATCCGGGACACCTCGTTCACAGATACGCAGTATTTT. This codes for CSARPIRDTSFTDTQYF.

This clonotype was seen at least ten times. The rearrangement joins TRBV7-2 to TRBJ2-6, with 8 bases lining up with TRBD1. Trimming removed 5 bases from V and 0 bases from J; junction bases left unmatched: 6. Germline values: CDR1 SGHTA, CDR2 FQGNSA. CDR3 length: 17 amino acids. In DNA, the CDR3 is TGTGCCAGCAGCGAAAGACAGGGGCGCTCTGGGGCCAACGTCCTGACTTTC. This codes for CASSERQGRSGANVLTF.

This chain joins TRBV20-1 and TRBJ2-7; 15 bases align to TRBD2. The CDR3 has 20 residues. From germline, CDR1 is DFQATT and CDR2 SNEGSKA (reference sequence). V dropped 4 bases and J dropped 2; count of bases not matched to a gene: 18. The CDR3 is CSAIPGLAGGDQRDPYEQYF. The CDR3 nucleotides read TGCAGTGCTATACCGGGACTAGCGGGAGGCGACCAGAGGGACCCCTACGAGCAGTACTTC.

This clonotype has a handful of counts. The gene calls are TRBV2 and TRBJ2-5; the D gene is possibly TRBD1 (5 bases). The V gene lost 7 bases and the J gene lost 4 bases, with 10 bases spanning the gap. In germline, CDR1 is SNHLY, CDR2 FYNNEI. The CDR3 extends over 12 amino acids. CDR3 amino acids: CASNHRRETQYF. The CDR3 DNA reads TGTGCCAGCAATCACAGGCGAGAGACCCAGTACTTC.

In its sample, this clonotype was seen a few times. This rearrangement joins TRBV12-3 or TRBV12-4 to TRBJ2-7, with 9 bases aligning to TRBD1. The V gene end was trimmed by 6 bases and the J gene end by 4 bases; junction bases not matched to a gene: 4. This CDR3 spans 13 amino acids. CDR3 sequence (DNA): TGTGCCAGCAGGGTACAGGGGGCATACGAGCAGTACTTC. Encoded protein: CASRVQGAYEQYF.

This clonotype was detected only a few times. The chain employs TRBV28 and TRBJ1-5; D is perhaps TRBD1 (5 bases). Germline V gene sequence: CDR1 MDHEN, CDR2 SYDVKM. The CDR3 is 15 residues long. Between the trimmed V and J ends, which lost 5 bases and 4 bases, there was a span of 15 bases. The DNA of the CDR3 is TGTGCCAGCAGTACCCCCGACAGTAAAAATCAGCCCCAGCATTTT. This encodes CASSTPDSKNQPQHF.

This clonotype was observed a few times. This chain joins TRBV7-2 and TRBJ2-1; no firm D call. The V and J ends lost 3 bases and 1 base respectively, with 10 bases between them. The CDR3 is 15 amino acids. Per germline, CDR1 SGHTA and CDR2 FQGNSA. CDR3 in DNA: TGTGCCAGCAGCTTTAACCCCCTGTCCTACAATGAGCAGTTCTTC. It is translated as CASSFNPLSYNEQFF.

This clonotype was counted between two and nine times. J is TRBJ2-1 and V is TRBV15; 14 bases line up with TRBD2. Losses at the gene ends were 1 base for V and 6 bases for J; bases not matched to a gene: 5. Germline values: CDR1 LNHNV, CDR2 YYDKDF (reference sequence). The CDR3 is made up of 17 amino acids. The CDR3 nucleotides read TGTGCCACCAGCAGAGGACTAGCGGGGGGGATCCCCAATGAGCAGTTCTTC. Its protein is CATSRGLAGGIPNEQFF.

This clonotype was counted many times. The CDR3 loop reads CASSLQGIPYEQYF. In DNA form, the CDR3 reads TGTGCCAGCAGCTTGCAAGGGATTCCCTACGAGCAGTACTTC. The V call is TRBV5-6, the J call TRBJ2-7, with D uncertain. The germline gives CDR1 SGHDT, CDR2 YYEEEE. The CDR3 is made up of 14 amino acids. V shed 1 base and J shed 2 bases, with 10 bases lying between them.

This chain uses TRBV5-1 with TRBJ2-1; 7 bases match TRBD2. The V gene end was trimmed by 1 base and the J gene end by 6 bases; junction bases not matched to a gene: 10. The germline gives CDR1 SGHRS, CDR2 YFSETQ. CDR3 length: 16 amino acids. The DNA for the CDR3 is TGCGCCAGCAGCTTGTCCCCAGGCGGGGGATCCAATGAGCAGTTCTTC. Translating it yields CASSLSPGGGSNEQFF. Full variable domain (remainder filled in from reference TRBV5-1 and TRBJ2-1): KAGVTQTPRYLIKTRGQQVTLSCSPISGHRSVSWYQQTPGQGLQFLFEYFSETQRNKGNFPGRFSGRQFSNSRSEMNVSTLELGDSALYLCASSLSPGGGSNEQFFGPGTRLTVL.

The chain joins TRBV10-3 to TRBJ2-1; D may be TRBD1 or TRBD2 (5 bases each). The germline gives CDR1 ENHRY, CDR2 SYGVKD. Trimming took 3 bases from V and 5 from J, leaving 17 bases between them. The CDR3 runs to 16 residues. The CDR3 DNA follows: TGTGCCATCAGTGATGTGGGTGCAGGGAGAAACAATGAGCAGTTCTTC. Translating gives CAISDVGAGRNNEQFF.

This clonotype was recorded a few times. The chain recombines TRBV30 with TRBJ1-1, with 9 nucleotides matching TRBD1. The V segment lost 3 bases and the J segment 5 bases; nucleotides outside the gene matches: 7. This CDR3 region has 14 residues. Germline CDR1 and CDR2: GTSNPN and SVGIG (reference sequence). The CDR3 nucleotides are TGTGCCTGGAGCGGAGGGACAGGGCGTACTGAAGCTTTCTTT. Its protein is CAWSGGTGRTEAFF.